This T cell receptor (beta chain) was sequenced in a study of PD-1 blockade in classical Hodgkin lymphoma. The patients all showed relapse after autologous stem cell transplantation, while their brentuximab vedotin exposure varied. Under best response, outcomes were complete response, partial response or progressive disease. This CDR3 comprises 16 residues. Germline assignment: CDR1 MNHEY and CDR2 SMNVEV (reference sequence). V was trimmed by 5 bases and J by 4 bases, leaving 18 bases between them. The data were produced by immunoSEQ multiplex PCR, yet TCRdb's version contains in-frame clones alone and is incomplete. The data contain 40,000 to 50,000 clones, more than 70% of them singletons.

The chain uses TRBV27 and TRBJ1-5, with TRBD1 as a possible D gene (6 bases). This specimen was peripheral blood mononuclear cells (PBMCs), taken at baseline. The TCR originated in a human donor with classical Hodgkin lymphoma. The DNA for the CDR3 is TGTGCCAGCAGTCTTCGCCCTGAAGGGGGGAATCAGCCCCAGCATTTT. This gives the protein CASSLRPEGGNQPQHF.